This is a list of T cell receptor beta chains from one sample in a study of blood T cell repertoires in COVID-19. Only in-frame clones appear in the TCRdb table, and some are missing; sequencing was by immunoSEQ multiplex PCR. The data contain some 110,000 clones, approximately 85% of them singletons. What was sequenced was peripheral blood. Receptors were obtained from a man in his 70s with acute or convalescent COVID-19. The CDR3 runs from the conserved cysteine through the conserved F or W. The D gene is left open where the match is weak. Size is stated for part of the rows, as once, few or many counts, or as a class when the clone is expanded.

TRBV5-1,TRBD1,few,TRBJ2-3,CASSLTLTGADTQYF,TGCGCCAGCAGCCTCACTCTGACAGGGGCAGATACGCAGTATTTT
TRBV7-8,.,few,TRBJ1-4,CASSLSLNEKLFF,TGTGCCAGCAGCTTAAGCTTGAATGAAAAACTGTTTTTT
TRBV6-5,.,.,TRBJ1-5,CASSYSRLSAQHF,TGTGCCAGCAGTTACTCGAGACTCTCCGCCCAGCATTTT
TRBV30,.,.,TRBJ1-1,CAWSVLENTEAFF,TGTGCCTGGAGTGTACTAGAAAACACTGAAGCTTTCTTT
TRBV5-1,TRBD2,.,TRBJ2-2,CASSLSLADAGELFF,TGCGCCAGCAGCTTGTCCCTAGCGGACGCCGGGGAGCTGTTTTTT
TRBV29-1,TRBD1,once,TRBJ1-2,CSVRLYGTAALYTF,TGCAGCGTCAGACTCTACGGGACAGCGGCTCTTTACACCTTC
TRBV23-1,TRBD1,.,TRBJ2-1,CASSQSRDRGRVEQFF,TGCGCCAGCAGTCAATCCCGGGACAGGGGGCGAGTAGAGCAGTTCTTC
TRBV6-5,.,.,TRBJ1-1,CASSYQSGPGTEAFF,TGTGCCAGCAGTTATCAGTCAGGGCCAGGAACTGAAGCTTTCTTT
TRBV10-3,.,.,TRBJ1-6,CAITQGRDSPLHF,TGTGCCATCACTCAGGGGAGGGATTCACCCCTCCACTTT
TRBV7-8,.,.,TRBJ1-6,CASSLALVRGSNSPLHF,TGTGCCAGCAGCTTAGCGCTGGTTCGGGGTTCTAATTCACCCCTCCACTTT
TRBV10-3,.,.,TRBJ2-1,CAITQGVASAEEQFF,TGTGCCATCACGCAGGGAGTGGCTAGCGCTGAGGAGCAGTTCTTC
TRBV25-1,.,many,TRBJ2-7,CASSKWGLSYEQYF,TGTGCCAGCAGTAAATGGGGACTCTCCTACGAGCAGTACTTC
TRBV6-5,.,.,TRBJ2-4,CASSRTTRNIQYF,TGTGCCAGCAGTAGGACAACCCGAAACATTCAGTACTTC
TRBV28,.,many,TRBJ1-1,CASSFYSLNTEAFF,TGTGCCAGCAGTTTCTACAGCTTGAACACTGAAGCTTTCTTT
TRBV4-2,TRBD2,.,TRBJ2-3,CASSQDGGGADTQYF,TGTGCCAGCAGCCAAGATGGCGGGGGGGCGGATACGCAGTATTTT
TRBV5-1,TRBD2,.,TRBJ2-2,CASRSGTKNTGELFF,TGCGCCAGCAGGTCCGGGACTAAGAACACCGGGGAGCTGTTTTTT
TRBV3-1/TRBV3-2,.,few,TRBJ2-7,CASSQVGTGNYEQYF,TGTGCCAGCAGCCAAGTGGGAACAGGGAACTACGAGCAGTACTTC
TRBV3-1/TRBV3-2,TRBD1,once,TRBJ1-4,CASSQTGGDEKLFF,TGTGCCAGCAGCCAAACAGGGGGAGATGAAAAACTGTTTTTT
TRBV28,TRBD2,.,TRBJ2-3,CASSSLGTSGDTQYF,TGTGCCAGCAGTAGTCTAGGGACTAGCGGAGATACGCAGTATTTT
TRBV28,TRBD1,.,TRBJ2-1,CASSPNDRDNEQFF,TGTGCCAGCAGTCCCAACGACAGGGACAATGAGCAGTTCTTC
TRBV5-1,.,once,TRBJ1-3,CASSDSNSGNTIYF,TGCGCCAGCAGCGACAGCAACTCTGGAAACACCATATATTTT
TRBV11-2,.,.,TRBJ2-7,CASTLEGRGHEQYF,TGTGCCAGCACCTTAGAGGGCAGGGGCCACGAGCAGTACTTC
TRBV5-1,.,.,TRBJ2-1,CASSLAPGLGDNEQFF,TGCGCCAGCAGCTTGGCCCCCGGCTTGGGAGACAATGAGCAGTTCTTC
TRBV9,.,.,TRBJ2-3,CASSAPTLRADTQYF,TGTGCCAGCAGCGCCCCCACCTTAAGAGCAGATACGCAGTATTTT
TRBV29-1,.,.,TRBJ2-1,CSVYRQVNEQFF,TGCAGCGTTTATCGTCAGGTAAATGAGCAGTTCTTC
TRBV2,TRBD2,.,TRBJ2-1,CASVARSGSSYNEQFF,TGTGCCAGCGTTGCACGTAGCGGGAGCTCCTACAATGAGCAGTTCTTC
TRBV10-1,.,.,TRBJ1-2,CASSGGRANTF,TGCGCCAGCAGTGGGGGCAGGGCCAACACCTTC
TRBV5-6,.,few,TRBJ1-1,CASSLDSSKAFF,TGTGCCAGCAGCCTCGACAGTTCTAAAGCTTTCTTT
TRBV7-6,TRBD2,.,TRBJ2-3,CASSWGIGLAGTDTQYF,TGTGCCAGCAGCTGGGGTATAGGACTAGCGGGCACAGATACGCAGTATTTT
TRBV19,.,.,TRBJ1-2,CASSWQNYGYTF,TGTGCCAGTAGTTGGCAGAACTATGGCTACACCTTC
TRBV25-1,TRBD1,few,TRBJ2-6,CASSEGDRPSGANVLTF,TGTGCCAGCAGTGAAGGGGACAGGCCCTCTGGGGCCAACGTCCTGACTTTC
TRBV7-9,TRBD1,.,TRBJ1-6,CASSLSGTATSSYNSPLHF,TGTGCCAGCAGCTTATCGGGGACAGCTACAAGCTCCTATAATTCACCCCTCCACTTT
TRBV25-1,.,once,TRBJ1-6,CASSDVTVGDSPLHF,TGTGCCAGCAGTGATGTGACGGTAGGGGATTCACCCCTCCACTTT
TRBV12-3/TRBV12-4,.,.,TRBJ2-1,CASKPVGRNEQFF,TGTGCCAGCAAACCTGTAGGGAGGAATGAGCAGTTCTTC
TRBV13,TRBD2,.,TRBJ2-1,CASSSASGGLPYNEQFF,TGTGCCAGCAGCTCTGCCAGCGGGGGATTACCCTACAATGAGCAGTTCTTC